One and the same sample provided the 15 T cell receptor beta chains below, sequenced in a study of blood T cell repertoires in COVID-19. Only in-frame clones appear in the TCRdb table, and some are missing; sequencing was by immunoSEQ multiplex PCR. Of about 300,000 clones listed, 86% are singletons. The sample was PBMCs or T cells enriched from blood (not recorded which). These receptors were collected from a man aged 25-40 years who had recovered from COVID-19.

The chain combines TRBV29-1 with TRBJ1-2; possible D gene TRBD1, 6 bases. Germline CDR1 and CDR2: SQVTM and ANQGSEA. Trimming removed 6 bases from V and 0 bases from J, with 11 bases in between. CDR3 length equals 13 residues. The CDR3 loop reads CSVGQSANYGYTF. The CDR3 bases are TGCAGCGTCGGACAGTCAGCTAACTATGGCTACACCTTC.

This chain joins TRBV24-1 and TRBJ1-2; 9 bases line up with TRBD1. The J segment lost 6 bases and the V segment lost 3 bases, leaving 10 bases of the junction unmatched. Germline assignment: CDR1 KGHDR and CDR2 SFDVKD. The CDR3 spans 16 residues. The CDR3 DNA reads as TGTGCCACCAGTGATCTGCCGGGACAGGGCTCTCATGGCTACACCTTC. This gives the protein CATSDLPGQGSHGYTF.

The chain recombines TRBV5-4 with TRBJ2-7; D remains unclear. Germline CDR1 SGHNT, CDR2 YYREEE (reference sequence). This CDR3 region has 12 residues. Trimming shortened V by 3 bases and J by 1 base, and 5 bases separated the two germline ends. In nucleotides, the CDR3 is TGTGCCAGCAGCTCAAATTCCTACGAGCAGTACTTC. This codes for CASSSNSYEQYF. Supplemented by reference TRBV5-4 and TRBJ2-7, the full variable domain reads ETGVTQSPTHLIKTRGQQVTLRCSSQSGHNTVSWYQQALGQGPQFIFQYYREEENGRGNFPPRFSGLQFPNYSSELNVNALELDDSALYLCASSSNSYEQYFGPGTRLTVT.

The chain carries TRBV23-1 and TRBJ1-1; 7 bases agree with TRBD1. TRBV23-1 is an open reading frame, and its role is uncertain. The trim removed 1 base at V and 1 base at J, leaving 3 bases unmatched. The CDR3 spans 15 residues. The CDR3 DNA is TGCGCCAGCAGTCAATACGGGACAGAGAACACTGAAGCTTTCTTT. Translation gives CASSQYGTENTEAFF.

The V call is TRBV28, the J call TRBJ1-2; the D is unclear. CDR1 is MDHEN, CDR2 SYDVKM, per germline. The CDR3 is 14 residues long. Between the trimmed V and J ends, which lost 4 bases and 4 bases, there was a span of 13 bases. CDR3: CASSSPVRGYGYTF. Written as DNA, the CDR3 is TGTGCCAGCAGTTCGCCGGTGCGGGGCTATGGCTACACCTTC.

The chain links TRBV3-1 (or the pseudogene TRBV3-2) to TRBJ2-2; 7 bases are a match to TRBD2. The CDR3 sequence is 15 residues long. V shed 3 bases and J 5 bases; nucleotides not matched to a gene: 6. CDR1 is LGHDT, CDR2 YNNKEL, per germline (reference sequence). Here the CDR3 DNA reads TGTGCCAGCAGCCAGGCGGGAGTACGGACCGGGGAGCTGTTTTTT. Translated: CASSQAGVRTGELFF.

This chain links TRBV3-1 (or the pseudogene TRBV3-2) with TRBJ2-2, with TRBD1 matching over 9 bases. The V gene's germline CDR1 is LGHDT and CDR2 YNNKEL (reference sequence). Germline trimming cut 3 bases from V and 13 bases from J; bases unmatched to any gene: 6. The CDR3 spans 13 residues. The CDR3 coding sequence is TGTGCCAGCAGCCATAATCTGGGACAGGGGCTGTTTTTT. Its translation is CASSHNLGQGLFF.

The gene calls are TRBV2 and TRBJ2-7; unclear D gene. V was trimmed by 4 bases and J by 2 bases, leaving 3 bases between them. The CDR3 extends over 11 amino acids. Germline V gene sequence: CDR1 SNHLY, CDR2 FYNNEI. In nucleotides, the CDR3 is TGTGCCAGCAGTGTCACCTACGAGCAGTACTTC. It is translated as CASSVTYEQYF.

J is TRBJ1-5 and V is TRBV13; D gene uncertain. Germline V lookup: CDR1 PRHDT, CDR2 FYEKMQ (reference sequence). The CDR3 extends over 14 amino acids. Trimming stripped 0 bases from V and 6 bases from J, with 9 bases between. CDR3 sequence: CASSLGDYGQPQHF. Here the CDR3 DNA reads TGTGCCAGCAGCTTAGGGGACTACGGTCAGCCCCAGCATTTT.

The rearrangement joins TRBV13 to TRBJ1-1; D gene uncertain. The V end lost 1 base, the J end lost 10 bases, and 10 bases lay between the germline ends. There are 12 residues in the CDR3. The germline CDR1 and CDR2 sequences are PRHDT and FYEKMQ (reference sequence). In DNA form, the CDR3 reads TGTGCCAGCAGCTTAGAGGGAGTTGGAGCTTTCTTT. The encoded protein is CASSLEGVGAFF.

V usage is TRBV9 and J usage is TRBJ2-3; 8 bases are a match to TRBD2. The CDR3 is made up of 14 amino acids. The V and J ends lost 3 bases and 8 bases, in that order; junction bases with no gene match: 8. CDR1 SGDLS and CDR2 YYNGEE come from the germline V gene. Written as DNA, the CDR3 is TGTGCCAGCAGCGATGGTAGCGGGGTAGCTACGCAGTATTTT. This encodes CASSDGSGVATQYF.

The chain joins TRBV2 to TRBJ1-5, with D tentatively TRBD1 (5 bases). The germline gives CDR1 SNHLY, CDR2 FYNNEI. The CDR3 covers 12 residues. V lost 4 bases and J 6 bases, leaving 7 bases between the germline ends. The CDR3 bases are TGTGCCAGCAGTGGGGGGGGTCAGCCCCAGCATTTT. Amino acid sequence: CASSGGGQPQHF.

This chain uses TRBV24-1 with TRBJ1-5, with D uncertain. The length of the CDR3 is 13 residues. V lost 10 bases and J 1 base, leaving 10 bases between the germline ends. Germline V gene data show CDR1 as KGHDR and CDR2 as SFDVKD. The CDR3 DNA is TGTGCCACTCAACTCGGGAGCAATCAGCCCCAGCATTTT. This translates into CATQLGSNQPQHF.

V is TRBV7-8 and J is TRBJ1-2; TRBD1 aligns across 7 bases. From germline, CDR1 is SGHVS and CDR2 FQNEAQ. This CDR3 contains 15 residues. The junction had 9 bases not matched to a gene; V was cut back by 5 bases and J by 3 bases. CDR3 sequence reads: CASSHRRGGDYGYTF. Here the CDR3 DNA reads TGTGCCAGCAGCCACCGTAGAGGGGGCGACTATGGCTACACCTTC.

The chain uses TRBV24-1 and TRBJ2-1; D possibly corresponds to TRBD2 (6 bases). Germline values: CDR1 KGHDR, CDR2 SFDVKD. Trimming removed 3 bases from V and 3 bases from J, with 20 bases in between. The CDR3 runs 18 residues. In DNA form, the CDR3 reads TGTGCCACCAGTGATGAACCTTTTCGACAGACTAGCTACAATGAGCAGTTCTTC. As protein: CATSDEPFRQTSYNEQFF.